A single sample is the source of the 18 T cell receptor beta chains below, sequenced in a study of technical replicates of blood from a few donors. Only in-frame clones appear in the TCRdb table, and some are missing; sequencing was by immunoSEQ multiplex PCR. The sample has approximately 99,000 clones; approximately 96% are singletons. The source material was T cells isolated from PBMCs. The receptors come from a human donor in good health.

The chain employs TRBV11-2 and TRBJ2-1; 10 bases fit TRBD1. Germline V lookup: CDR1 SGHAT, CDR2 FQNNGV. Trimming at V came to 4 bases and at J to 5 bases, leaving 5 bases not matched to a gene. This CDR3 comprises 15 residues. This CDR3 reads CASSSGTGANNEQFF. For the CDR3, the DNA is TGTGCCAGCAGCTCCGGGACAGGGGCGAACAATGAGCAGTTCTTC.

The V gene is TRBV6-4, the J gene TRBJ2-7, with no clear D. Per the germline V gene, CDR1 is MRHNA and CDR2 is SNTAGT. This CDR3 contains 15 residues. V shed 4 bases and J shed 3 bases, with 16 bases lying between them. This CDR3 is CASSAKRKRLYEQYF. The CDR3 DNA reads as TGTGCCAGCAGTGCTAAGAGAAAACGCCTCTACGAGCAGTACTTC.

The chain combines TRBV7-6 with TRBJ2-1; TRBD2 is a possible D gene (6 bases). The CDR3 extends over 15 amino acids. Germline CDR1 reads SGHVS; CDR2 reads FNYEAQ. V was pared by 5 bases and J by 7 bases, with 18 bases between. The CDR3 region has the DNA TGTGCCAGCAGCACTCTAGCGACCTACAGTAATGAGCAGTTCTTC. It yields the protein CASSTLATYSNEQFF.

This rearrangement joins TRBV9 to TRBJ2-1; D possibly corresponds to TRBD1 (5 bases). Germline CDR1 SGDLS, CDR2 YYNGEE. V shed 0 bases and J shed 2 bases, with 9 bases lying between them. CDR3 length: 15 residues. CDR3 bases: TGTGCCAGCAGCGTAGGCCAGGGCACCTACAATGAGCAGTTCTTC. Translated, it gives CASSVGQGTYNEQFF.

The J gene is TRBJ1-2, the V gene TRBV9; 10 positions agree with TRBD1. The CDR3 is 18 amino acids. The V and J ends lost 2 bases and 3 bases, in that order; junction bases with no gene match: 13. From germline, CDR1 is SGDLS and CDR2 YYNGEE. The CDR3 protein is CASSVDRDRGSWHYGYTF. CDR3 coding DNA: TGTGCCAGCAGCGTCGACCGGGACAGGGGATCATGGCACTATGGCTACACCTTC.

The chain has TRBV7-7 and TRBJ2-7, with D tentatively TRBD2 (6 bases). From germline, CDR1 is SSHAT and CDR2 FNYEAQ (reference sequence). This CDR3 spans 11 amino acids. Here the CDR3 reads CASGVGGEQYF. Here the CDR3 DNA reads TGTGCTAGCGGTGTCGGGGGCGAGCAGTACTTC.

The chain carries TRBV5-1 and TRBJ2-6; a weak D match, TRBD1 (6 bases). V lost 0 bases and J lost 4, with 8 bases in between. The CDR3 sequence is 15 residues long. Germline CDR1 and CDR2: SGHRS and YFSETQ. The DNA for the CDR3 is TGCGCCAGCAGCTTGGCAGGGGCCGGGGCCAACGTCCTGACTTTC. Its translation is CASSLAGAGANVLTF. The whole variable domain, filled in from reference TRBV5-1 and TRBJ2-6, reads KAGVTQTPRYLIKTRGQQVTLSCSPISGHRSVSWYQQTPGQGLQFLFEYFSETQRNKGNFPGRFSGRQFSNSRSEMNVSTLELGDSALYLCASSLAGAGANVLTFGAGSRLTVL.

The chain recombines TRBV30 with TRBJ2-2; 7 nucleotides line up with TRBD2. This CDR3 contains 14 residues. Per germline, CDR1 GTSNPN and CDR2 SVGIG (reference sequence). J lost 5 bases, V lost 5 bases, and 8 bases had no gene match. CDR3 DNA: TGTGCCTGGTCCGGCGGGAGAGGGACCGGGGAGCTGTTTTTT. This encodes CAWSGGRGTGELFF. The entire variable domain, with the rest obtained from reference TRBV30 and TRBJ2-2, is as follows: SQTIHQWPATLVQPVGSPLSLECTVEGTSNPNLYWYRQAAGRGLQLLFYSVGIGQISSEVPQNLSASRPQDRQFILSSKKLLLSDSGFYLCAWSGGRGTGELFFGEGSRLTVL.

In this sample, this clone turned up a few times. J is TRBJ1-2 and V is TRBV10-3; D not certain. Germline CDR1 reads ENHRY; CDR2 reads SYGVKD. This CDR3 comprises 16 residues. Trimming shortened V by 0 bases and J by 0 bases, and 11 bases separated the two germline ends. CDR3 residues: CAISESDWSTNYGYTF. The CDR3 region has the DNA TGTGCCATCAGTGAGTCGGACTGGAGTACTAACTATGGCTACACCTTC.

This clone appeared a single time. The chain recombines TRBV7-3 with TRBJ2-3; a possible D gene is TRBD1 (5 bases). CDR3 size: 14 residues. CDR1 and CDR2 from the germline V gene are SGHTA and FQGTGA. V was shortened by 2 bases and J by 3 bases, with 9 bases between the two germline ends. CDR3 nucleotide sequence: TGTGCCAGCAGCTTACAGGGATTTACAGATACGCAGTATTTT. This codes for CASSLQGFTDTQYF.

CDR3 residues: CASSSHYEQYF. CDR3 bases: TGTGCCAGCAGCTCCCACTACGAGCAGTACTTC. The rearrangement uses TRBV7-2 and TRBJ2-7, with unresolved D. Between the trimmed V and J ends, which lost 4 bases and 3 bases, there was a span of 4 bases. CDR1 is SGHTA and CDR2 is FQGNSA in the germline V gene. CDR3 length: 11 residues.

There are a few counts of this clone. V gene TRBV10-1 combines with J gene TRBJ1-1; D may be TRBD1 (5 bases). The germline V gene has CDR1 WNHNN and CDR2 SYGVQD (reference sequence). V was trimmed by 6 bases and J by 4 bases, leaving 15 bases between them. CDR3 length: 14 amino acids. CDR3 sequence: CASSRQSRGTEAFF. DNA for the CDR3: TGCGCCAGCAGCCGACAGTCTAGAGGCACTGAAGCTTTCTTT.

This chain uses TRBV6-4 with TRBJ2-1; 8 positions agree with TRBD2. V lost 2 bases, J lost 2 bases, and 5 bases stayed unmatched. This CDR3 comprises 16 residues. Germline CDR1 and CDR2: MRHNA and SNTAGT. The CDR3 region is CASSDIAGSAYNEQFF. DNA for the CDR3: TGTGCCAGCAGTGACATAGCGGGATCGGCCTACAATGAGCAGTTCTTC.

J is TRBJ1-1 and V is TRBV11-2; TRBD1 is a possible D gene (5 bases). The CDR3 has 13 amino acids. Per the germline V gene, CDR1 is SGHAT and CDR2 is FQNNGV. With 5 bases removed from V and 1 base from J, the gap between germline ends came to 8 bases. CDR3 region: CASSRQRNTEAFF. The CDR3 DNA is TGTGCCAGCAGCCGACAGAGGAACACTGAAGCTTTCTTT.

The V and J genes are TRBV6-1 and TRBJ1-2, with TRBD1 matching 8 bases. V lost 10 bases to trimming and J lost 4 bases; unmatched junction nucleotides: 11. The CDR3 has 14 amino acids. CDR1 and CDR2 (germline): MNHNS, SASEGT. The CDR3 nucleotides are TGTGCCAATGAACCGGGACAGGAGGGCTATGGCTACACCTTC. As protein: CANEPGQEGYGYTF.

CDR3 nucleotides: TGTGCCAGCAGCTTAGGACAGCTCTATGGCTACACCTTC. Its translation: CASSLGQLYGYTF. This chain joins TRBV7-9 and TRBJ1-2; D is perhaps TRBD1 (5 bases). Trimming removed 1 base from V and 4 bases from J, with 7 bases in between. The CDR3 contains 13 residues. Germline CDR1 SEHNR, CDR2 FQNEAQ (reference sequence).

V and J are TRBV6-5 and TRBJ2-7, with TRBD2 matching 12 bases. The CDR3 has 16 residues. V lost 6 bases to trimming and J lost 0 bases; unmatched junction nucleotides: 6. CDR1 MNHEY and CDR2 SVGAGI come from the germline V gene. CDR3 amino acids: CASSYGLAGISYEQYF. In nucleotides, the CDR3 is TGTGCCAGCAGCTACGGACTAGCGGGGATCTCCTACGAGCAGTACTTC.

The chain has TRBV30 and TRBJ2-2; D gene uncertain. CDR1 is GTSNPN, CDR2 SVGIG, per germline (reference sequence). This CDR3 has 14 residues. Trimming removed 3 bases at V and 4 bases at J, with 12 bases between. The CDR3 DNA sequence: TGTGCCTGGAGCTTGAGACTCGCCACCGGGGAGCTGTTTTTT. This translates into CAWSLRLATGELFF.